This TCR beta chain comes out of a study of Graves' ophthalmopathy and Graves' hyperthyroidism. Points from the study as a whole: Blood also harbored most expanded thyroid clonotypes above 0.001 frequency.

RNA transcripts were the template, and TCR beta CDR3 regions were amplified from them. Amplification began with first-round RT-PCR using HTBI primers, then second-round multiplex PCR was performed. TCRdb used MiXCR to reprocess the multiplex PCR reads, holding one entry per CDR3 protein. The data show hundreds of thousands of distinct CDR3 sequences, about 21% seen once. This clonotype has a count of ten or more. The antigen is undetermined. Hyperthyroidism counted as stable given no ophthalmopathy within 18 months of follow-up. In germline, CDR1 is MNHEY, CDR2 SVGAGI. Trimming cost V 0 bases and J 0 bases, with 15 bases left between them. The CDR3 sequence is 17 residues long.

The sample was peripheral blood. This sequence joins TRBV6-5 and TRBJ2-7; TRBD1 is a possible D gene (5 bases). The receptor comes from a young woman with stable Graves' hyperthyroidism. The CDR3 DNA is TGTGCCAGCAGTTACTCCCGTCCAGGGCGTTCCTCCTACGAGCAGTACTTC. It codes for CASSYSRPGRSSYEQYF.